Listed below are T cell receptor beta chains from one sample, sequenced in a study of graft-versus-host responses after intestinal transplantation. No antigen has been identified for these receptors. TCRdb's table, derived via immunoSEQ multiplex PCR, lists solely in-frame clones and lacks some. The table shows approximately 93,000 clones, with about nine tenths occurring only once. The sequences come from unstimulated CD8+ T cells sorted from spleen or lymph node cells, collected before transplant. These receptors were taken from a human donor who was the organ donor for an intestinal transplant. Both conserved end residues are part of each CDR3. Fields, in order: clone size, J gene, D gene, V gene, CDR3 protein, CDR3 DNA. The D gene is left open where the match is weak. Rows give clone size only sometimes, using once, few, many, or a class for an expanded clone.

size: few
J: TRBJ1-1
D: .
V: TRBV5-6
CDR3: CASSLGRAPKAFF
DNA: TGTGCCAGCAGCTTGGGCCGAGCACCTAAAGCTTTCTTT

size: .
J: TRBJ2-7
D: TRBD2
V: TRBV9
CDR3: CASSAAGSGGVYEQYF
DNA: TGTGCCAGCAGCGCCGCGGGGAGCGGGGGTGTATACGAGCAGTACTTC

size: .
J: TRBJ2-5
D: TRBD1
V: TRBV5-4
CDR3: CASSLMTGGLGEETQYF
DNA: TGTGCCAGCAGCCTAATGACAGGGGGTCTAGGGGAAGAGACCCAGTACTTC

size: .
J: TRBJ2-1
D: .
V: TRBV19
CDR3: CASSIDSSFYNEQFF
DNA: TGTGCCAGTAGTATAGACTCTAGCTTCTACAATGAGCAGTTCTTC

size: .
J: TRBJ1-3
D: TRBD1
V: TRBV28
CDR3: CASSSRTGILSGNTIYF
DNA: TGTGCCAGCAGTTCCCGGACAGGTATTCTCTCTGGAAACACCATATATTTT

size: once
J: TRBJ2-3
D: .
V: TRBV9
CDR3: CASSVAGATLTQYF
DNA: TGTGCCAGCAGCGTAGCGGGAGCTACCCTTACGCAGTATTTT

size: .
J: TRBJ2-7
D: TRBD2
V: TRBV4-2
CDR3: CASSQETPGLAAYEQYF
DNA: TGTGCCAGCAGCCAAGAGACCCCGGGACTAGCTGCCTACGAGCAGTACTTC

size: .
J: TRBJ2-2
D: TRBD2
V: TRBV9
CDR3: CASSPRGLAFPVTGELFF
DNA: TGTGCCAGCAGCCCTCGGGGACTAGCGTTTCCAGTGACCGGGGAGCTGTTTTTT

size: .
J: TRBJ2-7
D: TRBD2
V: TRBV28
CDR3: CASSFHPGLAGSYEQYF
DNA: TGTGCCAGCAGTTTCCACCCCGGACTAGCGGGGTCCTACGAGCAGTACTTC

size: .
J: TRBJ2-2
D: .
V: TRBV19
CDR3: CASMTETNTGELFF
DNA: TGTGCCAGTATGACAGAGACGAACACCGGGGAGCTGTTTTTT

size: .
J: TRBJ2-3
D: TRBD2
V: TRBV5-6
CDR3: CASFERETSTDTQYF
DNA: TGTGCCAGCTTCGAGCGGGAAACTAGCACAGATACGCAGTATTTT

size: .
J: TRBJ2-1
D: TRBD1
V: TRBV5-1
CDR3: CASSPTRQGVSNEQFF
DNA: TGCGCCAGCAGCCCCACCCGACAGGGAGTTTCCAATGAGCAGTTCTTC

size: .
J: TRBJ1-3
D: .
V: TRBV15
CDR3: CATSEYGNTIYF
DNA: TGTGCCACCAGCGAGTATGGAAACACCATATATTTT

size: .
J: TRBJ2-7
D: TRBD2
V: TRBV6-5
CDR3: CASSAGTSGEQYF
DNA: TGTGCCAGCAGCGCCGGGACTAGCGGCGAGCAGTACTTC

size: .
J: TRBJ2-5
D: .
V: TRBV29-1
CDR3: CSVEQETQYF
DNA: TGCAGCGTGGAGCAAGAGACCCAGTACTTC

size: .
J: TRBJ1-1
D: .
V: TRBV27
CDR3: CASSFSSGNTEAFF
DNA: TGTGCCAGCAGTTTCTCTTCGGGGAACACTGAAGCTTTCTTT

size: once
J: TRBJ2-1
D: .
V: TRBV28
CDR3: CASSPWAALYNEQFF
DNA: TGTGCCAGCAGCCCGTGGGCAGCTCTCTACAATGAGCAGTTCTTC

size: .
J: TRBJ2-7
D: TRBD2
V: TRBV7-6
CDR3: CASSPDGLAGSYEQYF
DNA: TGTGCCAGCAGCCCGGACGGACTAGCGGGATCCTACGAGCAGTACTTC

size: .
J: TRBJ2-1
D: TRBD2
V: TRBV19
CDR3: CASSWAGANNEQFF
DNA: TGTGCCAGTAGTTGGGCGGGAGCCAACAATGAGCAGTTCTTC

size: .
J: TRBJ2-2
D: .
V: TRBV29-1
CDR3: CSVVAAGVNTGELFF
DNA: TGCAGCGTTGTCGCCGCAGGGGTGAACACCGGGGAGCTGTTTTTT

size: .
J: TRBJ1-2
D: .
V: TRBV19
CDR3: CATWTLDPNYGYTF
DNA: TGTGCCACATGGACATTAGACCCTAACTATGGCTACACCTTC

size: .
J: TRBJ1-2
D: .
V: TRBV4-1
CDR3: CASSHTDSRYGYTF
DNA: TGCGCCAGCAGCCATACGGACTCCCGCTATGGCTACACCTTC

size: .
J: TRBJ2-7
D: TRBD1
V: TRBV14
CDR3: CASSHGQGAYEQYF
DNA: TGTGCCAGCAGCCATGGCCAGGGGGCTTACGAGCAGTACTTC

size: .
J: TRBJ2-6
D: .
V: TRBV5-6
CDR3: CASSFLDSLSGANVLTF
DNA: TGTGCCAGCAGCTTTTTGGACAGCCTCTCTGGGGCCAACGTCCTGACTTTC

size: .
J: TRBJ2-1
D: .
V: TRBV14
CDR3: CASSSLTLGDEQFF
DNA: TGTGCCAGCAGCTCCCTGACACTGGGTGATGAGCAGTTCTTC

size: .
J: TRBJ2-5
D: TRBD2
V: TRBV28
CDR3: CASSQVAGGIRETQYF
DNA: TGTGCCAGCAGTCAGGTCGCGGGAGGCATCAGAGAGACCCAGTACTTC

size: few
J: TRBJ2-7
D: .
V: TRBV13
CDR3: CASSPGWSGEQYF
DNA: TGTGCCAGCAGCCCAGGGTGGTCGGGTGAGCAGTACTTC

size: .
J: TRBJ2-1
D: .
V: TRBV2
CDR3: CASSEELLGTRNEQFF
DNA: TGTGCCAGCAGTGAAGAATTATTAGGGACTCGTAATGAGCAGTTCTTC

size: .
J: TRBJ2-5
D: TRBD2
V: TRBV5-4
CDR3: CASSLGLAGDETQYF
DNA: TGTGCCAGCAGCCTAGGACTAGCGGGAGATGAGACCCAGTACTTC

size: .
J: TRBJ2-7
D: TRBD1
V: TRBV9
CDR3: CASSVVGPGQGLYEQYF
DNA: TGTGCCAGCAGCGTAGTGGGTCCGGGACAGGGGCTCTACGAGCAGTACTTC

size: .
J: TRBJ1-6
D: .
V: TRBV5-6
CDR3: CASSYSTGYNSPLHF
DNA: TGTGCCAGCAGCTATTCGACAGGCTATAATTCACCCCTCCACTTT